This entry lists 17 T cell receptor beta chains sequenced from one sample in a study of T cell responses to AZD1222 COVID-19 vaccine. The table came from immunoSEQ multiplex PCR; TCRdb's copy has only in-frame clones and leaves some out. The sample lists around 120,000 clones, about nine tenths occurring once. The sample in question was peripheral blood, obtained on day 0 of AZD1222 vaccination. The receptors were gathered from an adult in good health.

The CDR3 nucleotides are TGTGCCAGTACCGAAGGACCGGGGGCTGGAACTGAAGCTTTCTTT. Encoded protein: CASTEGPGAGTEAFF. The rearrangement uses TRBV19 and TRBJ1-1, with D possibly being TRBD1 (6 bases). Germline CDR1 is LNHDA and CDR2 is SQIVND (reference sequence). The CDR3 loop spans 15 amino acids. V shed 7 bases and J shed 5 bases, with 20 bases lying between them.

The V gene is TRBV5-1, the J gene TRBJ2-1, with 11 bases lining up with TRBD2. V shed 2 bases, J shed 8 bases, and the junction held 0 bases outside the gene matches. CDR1 is SGHRS, CDR2 YFSETQ, per germline. The CDR3 runs to 13 residues. Here the CDR3 DNA reads TGCGCCAGCAGCTTTAGCGGGAGGGATGAGCAGTTCTTC. It codes for CASSFSGRDEQFF.

The chain couples TRBV29-1 to TRBJ2-2, with 8 bases identical to TRBD2. Looked up from germline, CDR1 is SQVTM and CDR2 is ANQGSEA. The CDR3 extends over 15 amino acids. V dropped 3 bases and J dropped 4; count of bases not matched to a gene: 7. The CDR3 nucleotides are TGCAGCGTTGAGGCCGGGACTAGGGGCACCGGGGAGCTGTTTTTT. It yields the protein CSVEAGTRGTGELFF.

The genes are TRBV24-1 and TRBJ1-1, with a tentative D call TRBD1 (5 bases). Trimming pared 5 bases from V and 3 bases from J, leaving 9 bases between. Looked up from germline, CDR1 is KGHDR and CDR2 is SFDVKD. This CDR3 is 13 amino acids long. The CDR3 sequence is CATSGPGDTEAFF. The CDR3 DNA is TGTGCCACCAGTGGGCCGGGGGACACTGAAGCTTTCTTT.

The chain uses TRBV28 and TRBJ2-1; a weak D match, TRBD2 (6 bases). The ends were cut back, 5 bases at V and 8 bases at J, with 10 bases in the middle. The germline CDR1 and CDR2 sequences are MDHEN and SYDVKM. The CDR3 has 12 residues. The CDR3 loop reads CASSRLVHEQFF. In DNA form, the CDR3 reads TGTGCCAGCAGTAGACTAGTACATGAGCAGTTCTTC.

The gene calls are TRBV12-3 or TRBV12-4 and TRBJ2-7; D uncertain. V lost 6 bases to trimming and J lost 6 bases, with 12 bases between them. This CDR3 spans 12 amino acids. The CDR3 DNA reads as TGTGCCAGCAGCGTAGAATCGGCCGAGCAGTACTTC. This codes for CASSVESAEQYF.

J is TRBJ2-3 and V is TRBV27; 8 bases are a match to TRBD2. The CDR3 loop spans 18 amino acids. Germline V gene sequence: CDR1 MNHEY, CDR2 SMNVEV (reference sequence). Trimming took 0 bases from V and 3 from J; bases not matched to a gene: 11. The CDR3 coding sequence is TGTGCCAGCAGTTTATCGCTAGCGGGTCCGGGGTGGACAGATACGCAGTATTTT. Residues: CASSLSLAGPGWTDTQYF.

V is TRBV28 and J is TRBJ1-4; 8 bases fit TRBD1. Germline V CDR1 and CDR2: MDHEN, SYDVKM. This CDR3 spans 12 amino acids. The V and J ends lost 5 bases and 12 bases, in that order; junction bases with no gene match: 5. The CDR3 sequence is CASSPGGAQLFF. The CDR3 region has the DNA TGTGCCAGCAGTCCAGGGGGCGCTCAACTGTTTTTT.

This rearrangement joins TRBV29-1 to TRBJ2-1; 7 bases fit TRBD2. Germline values: CDR1 SQVTM, CDR2 ANQGSEA. The V segment lost 3 bases and the J segment 1 base; nucleotides outside the gene matches: 9. The CDR3 runs 16 residues. CDR3 nucleotide sequence: TGCAGCGTTGAGCTGGCGGGAGTAGGTTCCTACAATGAGCAGTTCTTC. It encodes CSVELAGVGSYNEQFF.

The rearrangement links TRBV5-6 to TRBJ2-5; D may be TRBD1 or TRBD2 (5 bases each). V dropped 6 bases and J dropped 4 bases, with 19 bases sitting between them. The CDR3 is 15 amino acids. CDR1 SGHDT and CDR2 YYEEEE come from the germline V gene. In DNA form, the CDR3 reads TGTGCCAGCAAGAGGCGTGGGGGTTTGGTAGAGACCCAGTACTTC. It translates to CASKRRGGLVETQYF. Variable domain in full (rest from reference TRBV5-6 and TRBJ2-5): DAGVTQSPTHLIKTRGQQVTLRCSPKSGHDTVSWYQQALGQGPQFIFQYYEEEERQRGNFPDRFSGHQFPNYSSELNVNALLLGDSALYLCASKRRGGLVETQYFGPGTRLLVL.

The CDR3 here is CASSTTSGFDEQFF. In nucleotides, the CDR3 is TGTGCCAGCAGCACGACTAGCGGCTTCGATGAGCAGTTCTTC. The rearrangement uses TRBV7-6 and TRBJ2-1; 9 bases align to TRBD2. This CDR3 is built from 14 residues. Trimming removed 5 bases from V and 8 bases from J; junction bases left unmatched: 7. Germline loops: CDR1 SGHVS, CDR2 FNYEAQ.

J is TRBJ1-5 and V is TRBV6-5; D unresolved. This CDR3 has 15 residues. V dropped 7 bases and J dropped 1 base, with 14 bases sitting between them. The germline gives CDR1 MNHEY, CDR2 SVGAGI. CDR3 loop: CASTPGLLSNQPQHF. In nucleotides, the CDR3 is TGTGCCAGCACCCCTGGACTTTTGAGCAATCAGCCCCAGCATTTT.

The chain carries TRBV11-2 and TRBJ2-7; D may correspond to TRBD1 or TRBD2 (5 bases each). Germline V gene sequence: CDR1 SGHAT, CDR2 FQNNGV. The CDR3 totals 13 residues. V lost 5 bases to trimming and J lost 6 bases, with 14 bases between them. CDR3 in amino acids: CASSPGWGSEQYF. As DNA, the CDR3 is TGTGCCAGCAGCCCTGGTTGGGGGAGCGAGCAGTACTTC.

The V call is TRBV4-1, the J call TRBJ1-4; D gene uncertain. V lost 2 bases to trimming and J lost 0 bases, with 16 bases between them. There are 18 residues in the CDR3. Germline V gives CDR1 MGHRA, CDR2 YSYEKL. The CDR3 loop is CASSQTTQSIATNEKLFF. The CDR3 DNA reads TGCGCCAGCAGCCAAACGACGCAGAGCATTGCAACTAATGAAAAACTGTTTTTT.

This chain links TRBV5-4 with TRBJ2-5, with D possibly being TRBD1 (6 bases). Germline-derived CDR1 and CDR2 are SGHNT and YYREEE (reference sequence). V was cut by 0 bases and J by 4 bases, with 13 bases left in between. The CDR3 totals 15 residues. The CDR3 reads CASSLGSGAGETQYF. The CDR3 nucleotides read TGTGCCAGCAGCTTGGGTTCAGGGGCAGGAGAGACCCAGTACTTC.

This clone was picked up one time. The rearrangement links TRBV30 to TRBJ2-7; D is perhaps TRBD2 (5 bases). V shed 0 bases and J shed 3 bases, with 18 bases lying between them. The CDR3 contains 16 residues. From germline, CDR1 is GTSNPN and CDR2 SVGIG (reference sequence). CDR3 nucleotide sequence: TGTGCCTGGAGTGTAAAGGGAGCAGGACGCCTCTACGAGCAGTACTTC. It yields the protein CAWSVKGAGRLYEQYF.

This clone was seen only a few times. This chain links TRBV5-1 with TRBJ2-2; 8 bases match TRBD2. The germline CDR1 and CDR2 sequences are SGHRS and YFSETQ. The junction had 8 bases not matched to a gene; V was cut back by 3 bases and J by 4 bases. The length of the CDR3 is 16 residues. In nucleotides, the CDR3 is TGCGCCAGCAGCTCGATCTCTAGCGGGCCCACCGGGGAGCTGTTTTTT. Its translation: CASSSISSGPTGELFF.